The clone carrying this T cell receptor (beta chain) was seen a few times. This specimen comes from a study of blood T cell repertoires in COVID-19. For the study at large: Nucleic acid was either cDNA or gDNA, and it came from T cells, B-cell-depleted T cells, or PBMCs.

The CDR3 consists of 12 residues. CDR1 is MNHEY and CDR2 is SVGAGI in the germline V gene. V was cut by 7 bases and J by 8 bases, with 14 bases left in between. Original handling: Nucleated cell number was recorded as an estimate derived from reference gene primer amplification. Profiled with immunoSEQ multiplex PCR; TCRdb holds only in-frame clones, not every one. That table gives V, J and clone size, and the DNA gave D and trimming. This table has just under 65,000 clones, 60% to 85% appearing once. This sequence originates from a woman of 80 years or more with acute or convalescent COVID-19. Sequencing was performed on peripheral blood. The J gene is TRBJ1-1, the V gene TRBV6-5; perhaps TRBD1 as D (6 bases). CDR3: CASNTGQREAFF. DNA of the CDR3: TGTGCCAGCAACACAGGACAGAGAGAAGCTTTCTTT.